This TCR beta chain was sequenced in a study of T cells in Graves' hyperthyroidism and ophthalmopathy (dated by TCRdb to between 2017 and 2020). Describing the broader study: Peripheral blood was sampled at the time of initial diagnosis, prior to any treatment. To identify distinguishing TCR V-J signatures, a discovery cohort of some 100 patients was used, comprising 43 with Graves' ophthalmopathy and some 60 with stable Graves' hyperthyroidism. Whether ophthalmopathy could be predicted prospectively was tested in an independent validation cohort made up of about 18 hyperthyroidism patients plus 17 patients who later progressed to ophthalmopathy. The roughly 90 discovery patients were divided at random into training and test sets in a 7:3 ratio. Thyroid tissue and blood T-cell repertoires from six Graves' hyperthyroidism patients were also compared in the study. After blood sampling, hyperthyroidism patients were treated with methimazole at a starting dose of 30 mg daily, and ophthalmopathy patients were treated with high-dose intravenous methylprednisolone. According to the paper, TCR Vbeta CDR3 sequencing was carried out on 135 peripheral blood samples, which came from approximately 43 ophthalmopathy, about 75 hyperthyroidism and about 17 progressor patients.

The CDR3 numbers 14 residues from cysteine through phenylalanine. CDR3 DNA only is kept here, 42 bases in frame from base 1. V loses 5 bases, J loses 2 bases, and the germline ends lie 10 bases apart. CDR1 SQVTM and CDR2 ANQGSEA were looked up in the germline V gene. The TCR beta CDR3 regions were amplified from the RNA transcripts. For the first round of RT-PCR on the TCR CDR3, the HTBI primer set was used together with the Qiagen OneStep RT-PCR kit. A second multiplex PCR round built the libraries, followed by size selection and purification. Paired-end sequencing of the libraries was performed with 100 bp reads on an Illumina HiSeq2000. On the authors' methods: SOAPnuke was used to process the raw data, removing reads that contained adapters or uncalled bases, had a mean Phred below 15, or lacked an exact match to the constant primer or identifier. COPE v1.2.5 was used to merge the high-quality paired reads, and each unique nucleotide sequence was defined as a clonotype. Clonotypes were aligned to IMGT TRBV, TRBD and TRBJ reference segments using MiTCR v1.1. The analysis included only V-J combinations with a frequency above 0.0001, which together covered 99% to 99.2% of the repertoires. A TCS score was defined as the ratio of F50 (clonal expansion) to E x V (chaos), with BLOSUM62-based TCRdist applied between CDR3 peptides within each V-J. Welch's t-statistics and random forest reduced around 550 V-J features to 13, which were used in a naive Bayes classifier (R e1071). The similarity between thyroid and blood repertoires was quantified using the Morisita-Horn index. TCRdb itself trimmed the public reads at Q25 with fastp, ran MiXCR and retained productive beta chains. Rows with a matching CDR3 protein are joined into one entry that keeps the most common DNA and genes. In this record, the V and J calls reflect TCRdb's handling and not the investigators' own analysis. Recorded for this sample are about 840,000 distinct CDR3 sequences; over 35% of them occurred a single time. 7% to 10% of the sample rests with the top ten.

Stable Graves' hyperthyroidism was defined as the absence of progression to ophthalmopathy over 18 months of follow-up. Hyperthyroidism patients were newly diagnosed, with disease duration under 2 months, and aged 18 to 65 years. Exclusion was applied to patients with uncontrolled infections, other autoimmune diseases, pregnancy or lactation. Clinical symptoms, serum thyroxine and TRAb, thyroid ultrasound, and orbital computed tomography formed the basis for the diagnoses. PBMCs were separated from roughly 10 ml of fresh peripheral blood using Ficoll-Paque density gradient centrifugation. Total RNA was extracted with Trizol reagent, and quality was checked on an Agilent 2100 Bioanalyzer. This clonotype was seen many times. No cognate antigen has been identified for it. Base quality data are lacking; no much larger clone is found one base away. Overall study outcomes, separate from this receptor: Most expanded thyroid clonotypes (frequency above 0.001) were also detected in blood, suggesting blood repertoires may reflect thyroid immune responses. Sample size was not statistically predetermined, and blinding of investigators to group allocation was not performed. A model built on a 13 V-J signature distinguished ophthalmopathy from stable hyperthyroidism, reaching around 87% sensitivity and about 81% specificity in cross-validation and 80%/75% in testing. In validation, the model predicted progression to ophthalmopathy a median of roughly 6.5 months before onset, with over 55% sensitivity and 72.22% specificity.

The V and J genes are TRBV29-1 and TRBJ2-6; TRBD1 is a possible D gene, resting on 5 matching bases. This clonotype was obtained from a man between 18 and 35 years old with Graves' hyperthyroidism. The sequenced sample was blood. The sequence in DNA is TGCAGCGTTAGTACAGGTACTGGGGCCAACGTCCTGACTTTC. This is translated as CSVSTGTGANVLTF. Reference TRBV29-1 and TRBJ2-6 genes cover what lies past the CDR3, so the full variable domain is SAVISQKPSRDICQRGTSLTIQCQVDSQVTMMFWYRQQPGQSLTLIATANQGSEATYESGFVIDKFPISRPNLTFSTLTVSNMSPEDSSIYLCSVSTGTGANVLTFGAGSRLTVL.